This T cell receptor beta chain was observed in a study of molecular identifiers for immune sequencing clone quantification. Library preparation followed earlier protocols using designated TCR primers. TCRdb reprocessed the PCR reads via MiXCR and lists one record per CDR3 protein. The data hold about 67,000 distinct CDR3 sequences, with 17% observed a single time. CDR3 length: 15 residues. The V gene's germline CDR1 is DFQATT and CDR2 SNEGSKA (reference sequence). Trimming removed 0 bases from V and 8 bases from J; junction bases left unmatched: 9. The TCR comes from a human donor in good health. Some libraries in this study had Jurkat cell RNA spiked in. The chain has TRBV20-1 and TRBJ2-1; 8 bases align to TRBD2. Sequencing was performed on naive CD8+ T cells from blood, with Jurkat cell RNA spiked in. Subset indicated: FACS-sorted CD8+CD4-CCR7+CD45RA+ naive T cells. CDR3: CSARDYGVAGYEQFF. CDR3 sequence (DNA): TGCAGTGCTAGAGATTACGGGGTAGCGGGGTATGAGCAGTTCTTC.